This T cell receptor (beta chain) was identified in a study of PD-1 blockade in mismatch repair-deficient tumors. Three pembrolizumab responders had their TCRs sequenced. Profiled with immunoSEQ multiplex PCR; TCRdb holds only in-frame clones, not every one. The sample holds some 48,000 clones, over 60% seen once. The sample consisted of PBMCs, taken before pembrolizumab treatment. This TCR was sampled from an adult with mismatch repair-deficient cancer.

CDR3 sequence: CASSLAGRAGLRNTEAFF. CDR3 coding DNA: TGCGCCAGCAGCTTGGCGGGGCGGGCGGGACTCCGGAACACTGAAGCTTTCTTT. The chain joins TRBV5-1 to TRBJ1-1; TRBD1 is a possible D gene (5 bases). The CDR3 consists of 18 residues. The ends were cut back, 0 bases at V and 1 base at J, with 19 bases in the middle. Germline loops: CDR1 SGHRS, CDR2 YFSETQ.